These 23 T cell receptor beta chains were sequenced from one sample in a study of T cells in localized non-small cell lung cancer. The protocol was immunoSEQ multiplex PCR, while the TCRdb copy is restricted to in-frame clones and leaves out a portion. The table records 50,000 to 60,000 clones, roughly 86% of them present only once. Sequenced material: PBMCs, taken before any cancer treatment. The receptor set was obtained from a female donor with stage II lung adenocarcinoma.

The chain carries TRBV2 and TRBJ2-5, with D hard to call. Germline lookup yields CDR1 SNHLY and CDR2 FYNNEI. V was pared by 4 bases and J by 2 bases, with 11 bases between. This CDR3 spans 14 amino acids. The CDR3 here is CASSARPVQETQYF. The CDR3 DNA reads TGTGCCAGCAGTGCCCGACCAGTTCAAGAGACCCAGTACTTC.

This chain joins TRBV7-8 and TRBJ2-2; 9 positions agree with TRBD1. This CDR3 comprises 15 residues. The V segment lost 5 bases and the J segment 3 bases; nucleotides outside the gene matches: 4. Per germline, CDR1 SGHVS and CDR2 FQNEAQ. DNA of the CDR3: TGTGCCAGCAGCCACGGGACAGGGCACACCGGGGAGCTGTTTTTT. Amino acids: CASSHGTGHTGELFF.

CDR3 in DNA: TGCGCCAGCAGCCCGAGGTGGGGGTACAACGAGCAGTACTTC. Protein: CASSPRWGYNEQYF. J is TRBJ2-7 and V is TRBV4-1, with D tentatively TRBD1 or TRBD2 (5 bases each). Trimming cost V 4 bases and J 5 bases, with 15 bases left between them. CDR1 MGHRA and CDR2 YSYEKL come from the germline V gene. The CDR3 has 14 residues.

The rearrangement uses TRBV27 and TRBJ1-1; possibly TRBD1 for D (5 bases). Germline V gene data show CDR1 as MNHEY and CDR2 as SMNVEV (reference sequence). This CDR3 is built from 15 residues. Trimming stripped 4 bases from V and 5 bases from J, with 17 bases between. As DNA, the CDR3 is TGTGCCAGCAGTTCCCCGGGGGGGTGGAGGACTGAAGCTTTCTTT. It specifies CASSSPGGWRTEAFF.

The chain employs TRBV7-8 and TRBJ2-1; a weak D match, TRBD2 (7 bases). Trimming stripped 5 bases from V and 0 bases from J, with 17 bases between. Per germline, CDR1 SGHVS and CDR2 FQNEAQ. The CDR3 has 17 amino acids. The CDR3 nucleotides are TGTGCCAGCAGCCTACTGGGCGGGGGCGCCTCCTACAATGAGCAGTTCTTC. Amino acids: CASSLLGGGASYNEQFF.

The V gene is TRBV6-6, the J gene TRBJ1-3; no definite D call. The germline V gene has CDR1 MNHNY and CDR2 SVGAGI (reference sequence). The CDR3 contains 16 residues. Deletions cut 3 bases from V and 0 bases from J, with 12 bases between. CDR3 residues: CASSYGGPTSGNTIYF. DNA of the CDR3: TGTGCCAGCAGTTATGGAGGGCCCACCTCTGGAAACACCATATATTTT.

The V and J genes are TRBV2 and TRBJ2-3; tentatively, D is TRBD1 or TRBD2 (5 bases each). V lost 8 bases and J 0 bases, leaving 15 bases between the germline ends. Germline V gene lookup returns CDR1 SNHLY and CDR2 FYNNEI. This CDR3 region has 15 residues. The CDR3 sequence is CASQFRDASTDTQYF. CDR3 DNA sequence: TGTGCCAGCCAATTCCGGGACGCCAGCACAGATACGCAGTATTTT. The full variable domain, rest sourced from reference TRBV2 and TRBJ2-3, is EPEVTQTPSHQVTQMGQEVILRCVPISNHLYFYWYRQILGQKVEFLVSFYNNEISEKSEIFDDQFSVERPDGSNFTLKIRSTKLEDSAMYFCASQFRDASTDTQYFGPGTRLTVL.

This chain uses TRBV7-7 with TRBJ2-2, with 8 bases that match TRBD2. The CDR3 has 15 residues. Germline V gene lookup returns CDR1 SSHAT and CDR2 FNYEAQ (reference sequence). Trimming took 5 bases from V and 4 from J; bases not matched to a gene: 6. The CDR3 region is CASSPSGGFTGELFF. Written as DNA, the CDR3 is TGTGCCAGCAGCCCGAGCGGGGGATTCACCGGGGAGCTGTTTTTT.

The V call is TRBV5-1, the J call TRBJ1-4, with D maybe TRBD1 (5 bases). This CDR3 region has 14 residues. The V end was cut by 4 bases, the J end by 8 bases, with 15 bases between. The V gene's germline CDR1 is SGHRS and CDR2 YFSETQ. CDR3 DNA: TGCGCCAGCAGCCCCTGGGACCGCCGGGAAAAACTGTTTTTT. Protein sequence: CASSPWDRREKLFF.

V gene TRBV6-1 combines with J gene TRBJ1-3; a weak D match, TRBD1 (5 bases). This CDR3 contains 15 residues. Trimming shortened V by 2 bases and J by 0 bases, and 8 bases separated the two germline ends. The germline CDR1 and CDR2 sequences are MNHNS and SASEGT. The CDR3 is CASSERDFSGNTIYF. The DNA for the CDR3 is TGTGCCAGCAGTGAAAGGGACTTCTCTGGAAACACCATATATTTT.

This chain connects TRBV5-1 to TRBJ1-1; D is unresolved. This CDR3 is built from 16 residues. The germline CDR1 and CDR2 sequences are SGHRS and YFSETQ. The V gene lost 0 bases and the J gene lost 4 bases, with 16 bases spanning the gap. CDR3 residues: CASSLAGTARGTEAFF. The CDR3 DNA sequence: TGCGCCAGCAGCTTGGCCGGAACTGCCCGGGGCACTGAAGCTTTCTTT.

This chain joins TRBV19 and TRBJ1-2; D not certain. Germline V gene sequence: CDR1 LNHDA, CDR2 SQIVND (reference sequence). The length of the CDR3 is 18 residues. V gave up 5 bases and J gave up 3 bases, with 25 bases separating them. DNA for the CDR3: TGTGCCAGTAGTGCCCCACACACACTGGCGACTCGGGACTATGGCTACACCTTC. This codes for CASSAPHTLATRDYGYTF.

The chain joins TRBV7-6 to TRBJ1-6; no firm D call. This CDR3 contains 13 residues. Germline V gene data show CDR1 as SGHVS and CDR2 as FNYEAQ. V lost 5 bases, J lost 0 bases, and 2 bases lay in between. The DNA of the CDR3 is TGTGCCAGCAGCCGCTCCTATAATTCACCCCTCCACTTT. This sequence encodes CASSRSYNSPLHF.

This chain uses TRBV18 with TRBJ2-1, with D perhaps assigned TRBD1 or TRBD2 (5 bases each). This CDR3 has 11 residues. Looked up from germline, CDR1 is KGHSH and CDR2 is LQKENI. Between the trimmed V and J ends, which lost 10 bases and 10 bases, there was a span of 14 bases. The CDR3 sequence: CATTGQGEQFF. CDR3 DNA: TGTGCCACCACGGGGCAGGGCGAGCAGTTCTTC.

V gene TRBV6-6 combines with J gene TRBJ1-3, with no clear D. The CDR3 runs to 14 residues. V gave up 2 bases and J gave up 7 bases, with 12 bases separating them. Germline assignment: CDR1 MNHNY and CDR2 SVGAGI (reference sequence). CDR3 region: CASSYPGSGNTIYF. DNA of the CDR3: TGTGCCAGCAGTTACCCCGGCAGCGGGAACACCATATATTTT.

J is TRBJ2-1 and V is TRBV27; perhaps TRBD2 as D (7 bases). V was shortened by 0 bases and J by 5 bases, with 11 bases between the two germline ends. Germline values: CDR1 MNHEY, CDR2 SMNVEV (reference sequence). The CDR3 covers 15 residues. CDR3 nucleotides: TGTGCCAGCAGTTTATCGCGGGGGCCCAACAATGAGCAGTTCTTC. Residues: CASSLSRGPNNEQFF.

The chain links TRBV9 to TRBJ1-4, with TRBD1 as a possible D gene (5 bases). The CDR3 loop spans 14 amino acids. The V end lost 10 bases, the J end lost 6 bases, and 19 bases lay between the germline ends. Germline V gene lookup returns CDR1 SGDLS and CDR2 YYNGEE. The CDR3 nucleotides read TGTGCCTCTGCAGTTGGAGGGGCTGATGAAAAACTGTTTTTT. Translation: CASAVGGADEKLFF.

The V gene is TRBV2, the J gene TRBJ1-1, with D possibly matching TRBD1 (5 bases). There are 15 residues in the CDR3. CDR1 is SNHLY and CDR2 is FYNNEI in the germline V gene. Trimming removed 6 bases from V and 6 bases from J, with 20 bases in between. The CDR3 is CASSARTTGGAEAFF. The CDR3 bases are TGTGCCAGCAGCGCACGGACTACGGGGGGGGCTGAAGCTTTCTTT. Based on the CDR3 plus reference TRBV2 and TRBJ1-1, the full variable domain is EPEVTQTPSHQVTQMGQEVILRCVPISNHLYFYWYRQILGQKVEFLVSFYNNEISEKSEIFDDQFSVERPDGSNFTLKIRSTKLEDSAMYFCASSARTTGGAEAFFGQGTRLTVV.

By sample share, this clone is medium-sized. The V and J genes are TRBV2 and TRBJ2-7; possible D gene TRBD1, 6 bases. The CDR3 contains 15 residues. Trimming stripped 4 bases from V and 2 bases from J, with 15 bases between. Germline V lookup: CDR1 SNHLY, CDR2 FYNNEI. The chain's CDR3 is CASSGVGQGPYEQYF. CDR3 bases: TGTGCCAGCAGTGGGGTCGGGCAGGGGCCCTACGAGCAGTACTTC.

In this sample, this clone turned up once. The V gene is TRBV18, the J gene TRBJ2-5; unclear D gene. CDR3 size: 14 residues. CDR1 KGHSH and CDR2 LQKENI come from the germline V gene. V was pared by 5 bases and J by 0 bases, with 10 bases between. The CDR3, as DNA: TGTGCCAGCTCAACCCAGCCAGACCAAGAGACCCAGTACTTC. Its translation is CASSTQPDQETQYF. Supplemented by reference TRBV18 and TRBJ2-5, the full variable domain reads NAGVMQNPRHLVRRRGQEARLRCSPMKGHSHVYWYRQLPEEGLKFMVYLQKENIIDESGMPKERFSAEFPKEGPSILRIQQVVRGDSAAYFCASSTQPDQETQYFGPGTRLLVL.

J is TRBJ1-2 and V is TRBV6-5, with TRBD1 matching 7 bases. Germline V gene lookup returns CDR1 MNHEY and CDR2 SVGAGI. This CDR3 is 15 amino acids long. With 8 bases clipped from V and 4 bases from J, the junction kept 13 bases outside the gene matches. The CDR3 coding sequence is TGTGCCAGCGGCCCCGGGACAGAAGATTTCTATGGCTACACCTTC. Residues: CASGPGTEDFYGYTF.

This chain connects TRBV19 to TRBJ2-3; D is possibly TRBD2 (6 bases). This CDR3 is built from 13 residues. Germline V gives CDR1 LNHDA, CDR2 SQIVND (reference sequence). The germline V and J ends were trimmed by 4 bases and 7 bases, with 12 bases remaining between them. The chain's CDR3 is CASSRDLANTQYF. The CDR3 DNA sequence: TGTGCCAGTAGTAGAGACCTAGCGAATACGCAGTATTTT.

This clone came up once. This chain links TRBV19 with TRBJ1-2; no clear D gene. In germline, CDR1 is LNHDA, CDR2 SQIVND (reference sequence). V was shortened by 5 bases and J by 0 bases, with 13 bases between the two germline ends. The length of the CDR3 is 15 residues. DNA of the CDR3: TGTGCCAGTAGTCCTCCTGTTCCCGCTAACTATGGCTACACCTTC. Protein sequence: CASSPPVPANYGYTF. Full variable domain (outside the CDR3, taken from reference TRBV19 and TRBJ1-2): DGGITQSPKYLFRKEGQNVTLSCEQNLNHDAMYWYRQDPGQGLRLIYYSQIVNDFQKGDIAEGYSVSREKKESFPLTVTSAQKNPTAFYLCASSPPVPANYGYTFGSGTRLTVV.